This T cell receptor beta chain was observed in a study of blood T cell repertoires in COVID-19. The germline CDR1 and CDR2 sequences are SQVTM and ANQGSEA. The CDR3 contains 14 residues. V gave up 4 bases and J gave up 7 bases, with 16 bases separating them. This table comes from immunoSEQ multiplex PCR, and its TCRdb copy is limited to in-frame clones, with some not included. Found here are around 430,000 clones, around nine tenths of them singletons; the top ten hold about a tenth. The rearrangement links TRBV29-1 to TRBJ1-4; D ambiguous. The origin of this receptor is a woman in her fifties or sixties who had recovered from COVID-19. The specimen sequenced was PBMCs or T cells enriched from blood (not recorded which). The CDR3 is CSVVDGRSGEKLFF. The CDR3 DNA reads TGCAGCGTTGTTGATGGGAGGTCGGGTGAAAAACTGTTTTTT.